This T cell receptor beta chain was captured in a study of cytomegalovirus exposure and HLA in healthy donors. Findings and caveats of the study: Most CMV-associated TCR beta chains appeared HLA-restricted in a later analysis. As a later analysis showed, a missense DCLRE1C variant was linked to trimming of TCR beta V- and J-genes. Most TCR sequences were uncommon, yet certain public TCRs appeared in many donors.

This PCR relied on a set of 60 Vbeta primers and 13 Jbeta primers. Profiled with immunoSEQ multiplex PCR; TCRdb holds only in-frame clones, not every one. The table lists 80,000 to 100,000 clones, roughly 81% of them singletons, with approximately 1.4% in the top ten. Comments on this clone: Its cognate antigen is unknown.

CDR1 is SGHTA and CDR2 is FQGNSA in the germline V gene. V lost 2 bases and J 6 bases, leaving 8 bases between the germline ends. This CDR3 is built from 14 residues. This rearrangement joins TRBV7-2 to TRBJ1-6; D gene ambiguous. The sequence was obtained from a man aged 40-50 years in good health and CMV-seronegative. The sequencing sample was made of PBMCs. The CDR3 nucleotides are TGTGCCAGCAGCTTAACGGGTAGTAATTCACCCCTCCACTTT. Translation: CASSLTGSNSPLHF.